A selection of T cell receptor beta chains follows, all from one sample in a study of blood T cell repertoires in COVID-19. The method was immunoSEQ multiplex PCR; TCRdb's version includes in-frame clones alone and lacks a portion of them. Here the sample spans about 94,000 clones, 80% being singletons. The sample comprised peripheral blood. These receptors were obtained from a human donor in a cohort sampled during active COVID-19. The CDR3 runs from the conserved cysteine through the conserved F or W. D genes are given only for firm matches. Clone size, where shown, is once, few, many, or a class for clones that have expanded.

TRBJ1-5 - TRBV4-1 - TGCGCCAGCAGCCGAGGTAATCAGCCCCAGCATTTT CASSRGNQPQHF
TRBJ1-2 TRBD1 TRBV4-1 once TGCGCCAGCAGCCGCATACCGGGACAGGGGCCAAGATCGGGTGGCTACACCTTC CASSRIPGQGPRSGGYTF
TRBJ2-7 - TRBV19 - TGTGCCAGTAGTAACACCGTTTCCTACGAGCAGTACTTC CASSNTVSYEQYF
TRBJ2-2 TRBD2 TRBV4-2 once TGTGCCAGCAGCCAGGACCCCTTAGCGGAGCGGGGGACCGGGGAGCTGTTTTTT CASSQDPLAERGTGELFF
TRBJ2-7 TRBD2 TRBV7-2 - TGTGCCAGCAGCTTAGCCCTGACTAGCCCGCGACAACCCCCCTACGAGCAGTACTTC CASSLALTSPRQPPYEQYF
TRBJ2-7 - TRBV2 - TGTGCCAGCAGACTTCACAGTTACGAGCAGTACTTC CASRLHSYEQYF
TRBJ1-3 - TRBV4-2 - TGTGCCAGCAGCCAAGGGGCCTCGAGAAACACCATATATTTT CASSQGASRNTIYF
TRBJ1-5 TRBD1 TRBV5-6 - TGTGCCAGCAGCTTCGGACAGGGCCGCCAGCCCCAGCATTTT CASSFGQGRQPQHF
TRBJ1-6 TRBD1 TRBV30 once TGTGCCTGGAGCTACCCGGGACAGGGCAAATCACCCCTCCACTTT CAWSYPGQGKSPLHF
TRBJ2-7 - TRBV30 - TGTGCCTGGAGTCGCGGCTACGAGCAGTACTTC CAWSRGYEQYF
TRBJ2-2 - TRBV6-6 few TGTGCCATCGGTTTGGGGGGAAACACCGGGGAGCTGTTTTTT CAIGLGGNTGELFF
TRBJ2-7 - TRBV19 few TGTGCCAGTGCGGGACAGTTGAACTCCTACGAGCAGTACTTC CASAGQLNSYEQYF
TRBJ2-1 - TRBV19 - TGTGCCAGTAGTACAGCGTCGGGGGACAATGAGCAGTTCTTC CASSTASGDNEQFF
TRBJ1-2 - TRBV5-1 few TGCGCCAGCAGCTTGGGGGCCGATGGCTACACCTTC CASSLGADGYTF
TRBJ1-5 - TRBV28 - TGTGCCAGCACACGGGGGGGAGGGGGTCAGCCCCAGCATTTT CASTRGGGGQPQHF
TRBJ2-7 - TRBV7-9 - TGTGCCAGCAGCTTATCGGGGGTTGGGGAGCAGTACTTC CASSLSGVGEQYF
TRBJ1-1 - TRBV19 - TGTGCCAGTAGTAACAGGGACACTGAAGCTTTCTTT CASSNRDTEAFF
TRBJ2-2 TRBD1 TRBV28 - TGTGCCAGCAGTTTACAGGGGGCGTCCGGGGAGCTGTTTTTT CASSLQGASGELFF
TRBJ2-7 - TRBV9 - TGTGCCAGCAGCGTGCAGGGGGAGCAGTACTTC CASSVQGEQYF
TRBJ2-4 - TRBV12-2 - TGTGCAACAGGACAGGGCAAAAACATTCAGTACTTC CATGQGKNIQYF
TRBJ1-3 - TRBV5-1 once TGCGCCAGCAGCCCCCGGGCAGAGGGCTTCTCTGGAAACACCATATATTTT CASSPRAEGFSGNTIYF
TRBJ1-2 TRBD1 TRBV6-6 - TGTGCCAGCAGTTTGGGACAGTCCTACACCTTC CASSLGQSYTF
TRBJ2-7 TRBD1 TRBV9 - TGTGCCAGCAGCGTAGCTGACAGGGGTGGGAACGAGCAGTACTTC CASSVADRGGNEQYF
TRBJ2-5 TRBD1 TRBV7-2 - TGTGCCAGCAGCCTCTCCGACAGGGTCAAGACCCAGTACTTC CASSLSDRVKTQYF
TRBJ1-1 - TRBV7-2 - TGTGCCAGCAGCTTATCGGTGGAGGGAAACACTGAAGCTTTCTTT CASSLSVEGNTEAFF
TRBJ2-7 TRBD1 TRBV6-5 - TGTGCCAGCAGCATGGACAGGGGTCCCTACGAGCAGTACTTC CASSMDRGPYEQYF
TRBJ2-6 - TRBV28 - TGTGCCGCGGTCTCTCGGGGTGGGGCCAACGTCCTGACTTTC CAAVSRGGANVLTF
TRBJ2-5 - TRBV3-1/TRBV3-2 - TGTGCCAGCAGACTACTAAGCGGGTCCCAAGAGACCCAGTACTTC CASRLLSGSQETQYF
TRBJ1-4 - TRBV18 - TGTGCCAGTCGGGTAACCACAAATGAAAAACTGTTTTTT CASRVTTNEKLFF
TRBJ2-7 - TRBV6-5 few TGTGCCAGCAGTCCGACCGGAGGGGAGCAGTACTTC CASSPTGGEQYF
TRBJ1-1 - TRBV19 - TGTGCCAGTAGGACAGGGAACACTGAAGCTTTCTTT CASRTGNTEAFF
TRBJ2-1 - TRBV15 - TGTGCCACCAGCAGAGAGGGGGGTTCCTACAATGAGCAGTTCTTC CATSREGGSYNEQFF
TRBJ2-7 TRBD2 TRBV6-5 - TGTGCCAGCAGTCGCTCGAGCGGGAGTCCCTACGAGCAGTACTTC CASSRSSGSPYEQYF
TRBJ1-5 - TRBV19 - TGTGCCAGTAAAGTCGGGGGAGGCGGCAATCAGCCCCAGCATTTT CASKVGGGGNQPQHF
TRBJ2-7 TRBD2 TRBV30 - TGTGCCTGGAGTGTAAGACTAGCGGGAGGTTCCTACGAGCAGTACTTC CAWSVRLAGGSYEQYF
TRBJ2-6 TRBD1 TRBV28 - TGTGCCAGCAGGACGGGACAGGTGGTTGGGGCCAACGTCCTGACTTTC CASRTGQVVGANVLTF
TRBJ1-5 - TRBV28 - TGTGCCAGCAGGAACTCGGGACTCAATCAGCCCCAGCATTTT CASRNSGLNQPQHF
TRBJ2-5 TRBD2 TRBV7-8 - TGTGCCGGGGGGCTAGCGGGAGCCCGGGAGACCCAGTACTTC CAGGLAGARETQYF